The present T cell receptor beta chain was sequenced within a study of OX40 agonist ivuxolimab in advanced cancers. The ends were cut back, 3 bases at V and 2 bases at J, with 26 bases in the middle. Germline-derived CDR1 and CDR2 are LGHNA and YNFKEQ. The CDR3 extends over 19 amino acids. Here immunoSEQ multiplex PCR was the method, and the copy in TCRdb shows in-frame clones only, minus some. The sample records tens of thousands of clones, about nine tenths being singletons. This sample comprised CD4+ or CD8+ T cells sorted from blood, obtained in a trial of the OX40 agonist ivuxolimab. The sequence was obtained from an adult with an advanced solid tumor such as melanoma, head and neck, liver or kidney cancer. The rearrangement links TRBV4-2 to TRBJ2-7; a weak D match, TRBD2 (5 bases). This chain's CDR3 is CASSQARGRGSTEAYEQYF. In DNA form, the CDR3 reads TGTGCCAGCAGCCAGGCACGTGGGAGAGGGTCGACCGAGGCCTACGAGCAGTACTTC.